These 21 T cell receptor beta chains came from one sample sequenced in a study of identical twins. TCRdb passed the 5' RACE reads through MiXCR, listing each CDR3 protein once. The sample has roughly 710,000 distinct CDR3 sequences; around 6% are singletons. The sequenced sample consisted of naive T cells sorted from blood. These receptors were collected from a man aged 18 to 29 in good health.

In this sample, this clonotype turned up many times. The chain joins TRBV20-1 to TRBJ2-3; 16 nucleotides align to TRBD2. V lost 0 bases to trimming and J lost 2 bases; unmatched junction nucleotides: 8. Germline V lookup: CDR1 DFQATT, CDR2 SNEGSKA (reference sequence). The CDR3 runs to 19 residues. DNA for the CDR3: TGCAGTGCTAGAGATCCCGCGGGACTAGCGGGAGGGTACACAGATACGCAGTATTTT. Its protein product is CSARDPAGLAGGYTDTQYF.

This clonotype came up many times. V gene TRBV5-1 combines with J gene TRBJ1-1; D ambiguous. CDR3 length equals 16 residues. V lost 0 bases to trimming and J lost 5 bases, with 17 bases between them. Germline V gives CDR1 SGHRS, CDR2 YFSETQ. CDR3 in DNA: TGCGCCAGCAGCTTGGCCCTGAGCCTTACCCAAACTGAAGCTTTCTTT. Its protein product is CASSLALSLTQTEAFF.

This clonotype was seen a few times. This chain links TRBV10-3 with TRBJ2-3; 8 nucleotides align to TRBD2. The V segment lost 10 bases and the J segment 5 bases; nucleotides outside the gene matches: 11. CDR1 is ENHRY and CDR2 is SYGVKD in the germline V gene. This CDR3 is 14 amino acids long. The CDR3 DNA is TGTGCCACCGGAGCCGGGACTAGTGGAGATACGCAGTATTTT. Translating gives CATGAGTSGDTQYF.

This clonotype was counted many times. At one end the junction does not follow the germline gene, possibly because of a read error. This chain links TRBV29-1 with TRBJ1-1, with 8 bases aligning to TRBD1. This CDR3 has 14 amino acids. Germline V gene lookup returns CDR1 SQVTM and CDR2 ANQGSEA. CDR3 in DNA: TGCAGCGTCGAAGACAGGGGCGGTGACGCTGAAGCTTTCTTT. Translated: CSVEDRGGDAEAFF.

The sample holds a few counts of this clonotype. The chain combines TRBV11-2 with TRBJ2-3; TRBD1 matches at 7 bases. Trimming at V came to 0 bases and at J to 2 bases, leaving 5 bases not matched to a gene. Germline V gene lookup returns CDR1 SGHAT and CDR2 FQNNGV. The CDR3 extends over 16 amino acids. The CDR3 nucleotides are TGTGCCAGCAGCTTAGATGGACAGGTGAACACAGATACGCAGTATTTT. This codes for CASSLDGQVNTDTQYF.

The chain is built from TRBV30 and TRBJ2-7; a weak D match, TRBD2 (5 bases). V dropped 0 bases and J dropped 0 bases, with 6 bases sitting between them. Germline values: CDR1 GTSNPN, CDR2 SVGIG (reference sequence). The CDR3 extends over 13 amino acids. CDR3 bases: TGTGCCTGGAGTGTAGCGGACTCCTACGAGCAGTACTTC. Amino acid sequence: CAWSVADSYEQYF.

The V call is TRBV18, the J call TRBJ2-3; D unclear. V was pared by 0 bases and J by 6 bases, with 10 bases between. The CDR3 extends over 14 amino acids. CDR1 and CDR2 (germline): KGHSH, LQKENI. The CDR3 sequence: CASSPPYEEDTQYF. The DNA for the CDR3 is TGTGCCAGCTCACCACCGTATGAGGAGGATACGCAGTATTTT.

This clonotype was detected only a few times. This rearrangement joins TRBV5-1 to TRBJ1-3; no clear D gene. CDR1 and CDR2 (germline): SGHRS, YFSETQ. V lost 0 bases and J lost 4, with 14 bases in between. CDR3 length: 16 residues. The CDR3 sequence is CASSLATGLRGNTIYF. DNA for the CDR3: TGCGCCAGCAGCTTGGCTACGGGTCTGAGAGGAAACACCATATATTTT.

The CDR3 loop is CASSYSGAGGTEAFF. As DNA, the CDR3 is TGTGCCAGCAGTTACTCGGGGGCAGGGGGCACTGAAGCTTTCTTT. V and J are TRBV6-5 and TRBJ1-1; the match to TRBD1 covers 7 bases. V was pared by 0 bases and J by 4 bases, with 5 bases of the junction left unmatched. The CDR3 consists of 15 residues. Looked up from germline, CDR1 is MNHEY and CDR2 is SVGAGI.

The chain uses TRBV7-3 and TRBJ2-1; 10 positions agree with TRBD2. In germline, CDR1 is SGHTA, CDR2 FQGTGA. V trimming: 8 bases; J trimming: 10 bases; junction bases outside the gene matches: 11. This CDR3 has 14 amino acids. CDR3: CASGPAGGPEEQFF. The CDR3 DNA reads TGTGCCAGCGGGCCAGCGGGAGGGCCGGAAGAGCAGTTCTTC.

The rearrangement uses TRBV28 and TRBJ2-1; TRBD2 agrees at 13 bases. Germline-derived CDR1 and CDR2 are MDHEN and SYDVKM. The CDR3 has 16 residues. The junction had 10 bases not matched to a gene; V was cut back by 5 bases and J by 9 bases. CDR3: CASSPTGLAGESEQFF. CDR3 in DNA: TGTGCCAGCAGTCCGACAGGACTAGCGGGAGAGAGTGAGCAGTTCTTC.

The chain is built from TRBV29-1 and TRBJ2-7; D is unresolved. The germline V and J ends were trimmed by 7 bases and 7 bases, with 14 bases remaining between them. Germline-derived CDR1 and CDR2 are SQVTM and ANQGSEA. CDR3 length equals 11 residues. The CDR3 reads CSGEDGREQYF. The DNA of the CDR3 is TGCAGCGGCGAGGACGGACGAGAGCAGTACTTC.

This chain links TRBV4-1 with TRBJ2-7; no clear D gene. Germline V lookup: CDR1 MGHRA, CDR2 YSYEKL. Trimming stripped 0 bases from V and 5 bases from J, with 14 bases between. The CDR3 covers 15 residues. The CDR3 region is CASSQEVRGPDEQYV. DNA of the CDR3: TGCGCCAGCAGCCAAGAAGTGAGAGGTCCCGACGAGCAGTACGTC.

This clonotype occurred many times. This sequence joins TRBV20-1 and TRBJ2-7, with 11 bases lining up with TRBD2. The length of the CDR3 is 14 residues. Germline lookup yields CDR1 DFQATT and CDR2 SNEGSKA (reference sequence). J lost 2 bases, V lost 3 bases, and 3 bases had no gene match. The CDR3 reads CSASEGLAAYEQYF. DNA for the CDR3: TGCAGTGCTAGCGAGGGACTAGCGGCCTACGAGCAGTACTTC.

The CDR3 DNA sequence: TGTGCCAGCAGTTCCCCCGACAGGGACTATGGCTACACCTTC. Amino acids: CASSSPDRDYGYTF. The chain links TRBV27 to TRBJ1-2, with TRBD1 matching over 7 bases. V was clipped by 4 bases and J by 3 bases; unmatched bases: 5. CDR1 and CDR2 from the germline V gene are MNHEY and SMNVEV (reference sequence). The CDR3 totals 14 residues.

This clonotype was seen a handful of times. This chain's CDR3 is CASSDRMNTGELFF. The CDR3 region has the DNA TGCGCCAGCTCGGACCGTATGAACACCGGGGAGCTGTTTTTT. V gene TRBV5-1 combines with J gene TRBJ2-2; D not certain. Deletions cut 7 bases from V and 1 base from J, with 11 bases between. The CDR3 runs to 14 residues. Germline V gene lookup returns CDR1 SGHRS and CDR2 YFSETQ.

This clonotype appeared a few times. The rearrangement uses TRBV20-1 and TRBJ2-1, with 8 bases that match TRBD2. After removal of 6 bases from V and 8 bases from J, the junction contained 6 bases not matched to a gene. Germline V gives CDR1 DFQATT, CDR2 SNEGSKA (reference sequence). The CDR3 runs 12 residues. CDR3 bases: TGCAGTGCGAATAGCGGGACCTATGAGCAGTTCTTC. This gives the protein CSANSGTYEQFF.

Ten or more counts support this clonotype. The chain joins TRBV11-1 to TRBJ2-1, with D possibly TRBD2 on 5 matching bases. Germline CDR1 SGHAT, CDR2 FQDESV (reference sequence). CDR3 length: 13 amino acids. Trimming shortened V by 6 bases and J by 3 bases, and 9 bases separated the two germline ends. The CDR3 loop reads CASRHGLYNEQFF. CDR3 DNA sequence: TGTGCCAGCAGACACGGACTCTACAATGAGCAGTTCTTC.

At least ten counts were recorded for this clonotype. This chain connects TRBV5-1 to TRBJ1-1, with 7 bases aligning to TRBD1. V lost 4 bases and J lost 1; bases outside the gene matches: 4. The CDR3 consists of 14 residues. Germline V lookup: CDR1 SGHRS, CDR2 YFSETQ. CDR3 DNA sequence: TGCGCCAGCAGCGCGGGACAGCCGAACACTGAAGCTTTCTTT. Translating it yields CASSAGQPNTEAFF.

V usage is TRBV18 and J usage is TRBJ2-6, with D tentatively TRBD1 or TRBD2 (6 bases each). The CDR3 consists of 17 residues. V gave up 1 base and J gave up 1 base, with 11 bases separating them. Germline CDR1 KGHSH, CDR2 LQKENI. The DNA of the CDR3 is TGTGCCAGCTCACCACAGGGGGAGGCTTCTGGGGCCAACGTCCTGACTTTC. It codes for CASSPQGEASGANVLTF.

This clonotype was detected many times. This chain uses TRBV10-3 with TRBJ2-3; TRBD2 matches 10 bases. Per the germline V gene, CDR1 is ENHRY and CDR2 is SYGVKD. The CDR3 is made up of 20 amino acids. V dropped 0 bases and J dropped 2; count of bases not matched to a gene: 14. CDR3 sequence (DNA): TGTGCCATCAGTGAGTCGATTCTAGCGGGAGTCGCGCCGCTCACAGATACGCAGTATTTT. It translates to CAISESILAGVAPLTDTQYF.